One sample yielded the 6 T cell receptor beta chains listed below, sequenced in a study of blood T cells in healthy people across ages. It was with a sample-barcoded 5' primer and a J-beta primer mix that a second PCR of about 6 to 12 cycles was run. One entry per CDR3 protein results from TCRdb running MiXCR on the 5' RACE reads. The data hold 650,000 to 1,000,000 distinct CDR3 sequences, with under 40% observed a single time. The sequencing input was blood. The receptors shown here come from a man aged 18 to 35 in good health.

This clonotype was found a few times. CDR3 bases: TGCGCCAGCAGCGCGGGGGCGGGTTCGTCAACTGAAGCTTTCTTT. Translation gives CASSAGAGSSTEAFF. J is TRBJ1-1 and V is TRBV5-1, with D perhaps matching TRBD1 (6 bases). Trimming removed 4 bases from V and 5 bases from J, with 18 bases in between. CDR3 length: 15 residues. The germline CDR1 and CDR2 sequences are SGHRS and YFSETQ.

This clonotype was picked up a small number of times. The chain carries TRBV3-1 and TRBJ1-4, with D possibly being TRBD1 (6 bases). Trimming cost V 3 bases and J 3 bases, with 17 bases left between them. The CDR3 runs 17 residues. Germline V lookup: CDR1 LGHDT, CDR2 YNNKEL (reference sequence). The CDR3 nucleotides are TGTGCCAGCAGCCAGAACGATCGGCCAGGGGCTAATGAAAAACTGTTTTTT. It is translated as CASSQNDRPGANEKLFF.

With regard to this clonotype: A much larger clone lies one base from this, so it may be a read error. The chain joins TRBV20-1 to TRBJ2-3; D is unresolved. The CDR3 loop spans 12 amino acids. Per the germline V gene, CDR1 is DFQATT and CDR2 is SNEGSKA (reference sequence). CDR3 protein: CSAGNGEDTRYF. In DNA, the CDR3 is TGCAGTGCGGGAAATGGGGAAGATACGCGGTATTTT.

This clonotype has only a few counts. V usage is TRBV30 and J usage is TRBJ2-3; either TRBD1 or TRBD2 may supply D (5 bases each). The germline CDR1 and CDR2 sequences are GTSNPN and SVGIG (reference sequence). The length of the CDR3 is 13 residues. Trimming shortened V by 2 bases and J by 8 bases, and 14 bases separated the two germline ends. This CDR3 reads CAWSRRAGGTQYF. In DNA form, the CDR3 reads TGTGCCTGGAGTCGCAGAGCTGGGGGTACGCAGTATTTT.

This clonotype showed up just a few times. The chain links TRBV14 to TRBJ2-4; D is perhaps TRBD2 (5 bases). The germline V gene encodes CDR1 SGHDN and CDR2 FVKESK. CDR3 length: 15 amino acids. V was trimmed by 4 bases and J by 3 bases, leaving 13 bases between them. Here the CDR3 reads CASSRRGVGKNIQYF. In DNA, the CDR3 is TGTGCCAGCAGCCGTCGGGGTGTAGGCAAAAACATTCAGTACTTC. The complete variable domain, with remaining parts taken from reference TRBV14 and TRBJ2-4, reads EAGVTQFPSHSVIEKGQTVTLRCDPISGHDNLYWYRRVMGKEIKFLLHFVKESKQDESGMPNNRFLAERTGGTYSTLKVQPAELEDSGVYFCASSRRGVGKNIQYFGAGTRLSVL.

The chain recombines TRBV6-2 or TRBV6-3 with TRBJ2-7; possibly TRBD2 for D (5 bases). CDR1 MNHEY and CDR2 SVGEGT come from the germline V gene. The CDR3 is made up of 14 amino acids. Trimming left V 7 bases short and J 3 bases short, with 16 bases between. The CDR3: CASTLGTTSYEQYF. CDR3 sequence (DNA): TGTGCCAGCACCTTAGGAACTACTAGCTACGAGCAGTACTTC.